Below, 32 T cell receptor beta chains from the same sample are listed, as sequenced in a study of Graves' ophthalmopathy and Graves' hyperthyroidism. Amplification from RNA transcripts yielded the TCR beta CDR3 regions. The first round was an RT-PCR with HTBI primers, and the second round was a multiplex PCR. TCRdb passed the multiplex PCR reads through MiXCR, listing each CDR3 protein once. The sample lists 300,000 to 400,000 distinct CDR3 sequences, 15% to 20% occurring once. The specimen sequenced was peripheral blood. All receptors derive from an adult man with Graves' ophthalmopathy.

This clonotype was seen repeatedly, ten times or more. The chain joins TRBV2 to TRBJ1-1; D uncertain. Per the germline V gene, CDR1 is SNHLY and CDR2 is FYNNEI. The CDR3 contains 15 residues. Between the trimmed V and J ends, which lost 6 bases and 1 base, there was a span of 15 bases. CDR3 protein: CASSPPDRWNTEAFF. DNA for the CDR3: TGTGCCAGCAGCCCGCCAGATCGATGGAACACTGAAGCTTTCTTT.

The chain joins TRBV11-2 to TRBJ2-7, with 11 nucleotides matching TRBD1. The CDR3 is made up of 18 amino acids. The V gene end was trimmed by 5 bases and the J gene end by 0 bases; junction bases not matched to a gene: 12. Looked up from germline, CDR1 is SGHAT and CDR2 is FQNNGV. CDR3 in amino acids: CASSRGQGAVRDSYEQYF. The CDR3, as DNA: TGTGCCAGCAGCCGAGGACAGGGGGCCGTCCGGGACTCCTACGAGCAGTACTTC. Supplemented by reference TRBV11-2 and TRBJ2-7, the full variable domain reads EAGVAQSPRYKIIEKRQSVAFWCNPISGHATLYWYQQILGQGPKLLIQFQNNGVVDDSQLPKDRFSAERLKGVDSTLKIQPAKLEDSAVYLCASSRGQGAVRDSYEQYFGPGTRLTVT.

The J gene is TRBJ2-4, the V gene TRBV30; D is uncertain. Germline CDR1 and CDR2: GTSNPN and SVGIG (reference sequence). Trimming left V 5 bases short and J 0 bases short, with 8 bases between. This CDR3 spans 13 amino acids. The CDR3 loop is CAWRGSAKNIQYF. In nucleotides, the CDR3 is TGTGCCTGGCGTGGATCAGCCAAAAACATTCAGTACTTC.

The DNA for the CDR3 is TGCAGTGCTAGGACAGGGGGTATCTACGAGCAGTACTTC. This encodes CSARTGGIYEQYF. The chain recombines TRBV20-1 with TRBJ2-7, with 9 bases identical to TRBD1. The CDR3 loop spans 13 amino acids. CDR1 is DFQATT, CDR2 SNEGSKA, per germline (reference sequence). The J segment lost 3 bases and the V segment lost 3 bases, leaving 3 bases of the junction unmatched.

This clonotype occurred many times. The chain combines TRBV7-2 with TRBJ2-5; 9 bases line up with TRBD2. The CDR3 spans 14 residues. V shed 4 bases and J 5 bases; nucleotides not matched to a gene: 5. Germline CDR1 and CDR2: SGHTA and FQGNSA. The CDR3 DNA reads TGTGCCAGCAGCTCGGGACTAGCCGTGGAGACCCAGTACTTC. It is translated as CASSSGLAVETQYF.

The chain employs TRBV6-5 and TRBJ2-7, with TRBD2 matching over 8 bases. V lost 0 bases and J lost 3; bases outside the gene matches: 10. The CDR3 runs to 17 residues. Looked up from germline, CDR1 is MNHEY and CDR2 is SVGAGI. The CDR3 loop reads CASSYSSVGTRNYEQYF. The CDR3 DNA follows: TGTGCCAGCAGTTACTCTAGTGTCGGGACTAGAAACTACGAGCAGTACTTC.

This clonotype was seen ten or more times. This chain joins TRBV6-5 and TRBJ2-7; no firm D call. The CDR3 has 13 amino acids. From germline, CDR1 is MNHEY and CDR2 SVGAGI. V lost 4 bases, J lost 2 bases, and 9 bases lay in between. CDR3 in amino acids: CASSFQRTYEQYF. As DNA, the CDR3 is TGTGCCAGCAGTTTTCAAAGGACCTACGAGCAGTACTTC.

This clonotype was detected only a few times. This sequence joins TRBV7-2 and TRBJ1-6; 7 positions agree with TRBD1. Germline lookup yields CDR1 SGHTA and CDR2 FQGNSA. The V gene end was trimmed by 1 base and the J gene end by 6 bases; junction bases not matched to a gene: 6. CDR3 size: 16 residues. In DNA form, the CDR3 reads TGTGCCAGCAGCTTAGAGACAGGGACTCGTAATTCACCCCTCCACTTT. It yields the protein CASSLETGTRNSPLHF. The variable domain in full, with the rest retrieved from reference TRBV7-2 and TRBJ1-6, is GAGVSQSPSNKVTEKGKDVELRCDPISGHTALYWYRQSLGQGLEFLIYFQGNSAPDKSGLPSDRFSAERTGGSVSTLTIQRTQQEDSAVYLCASSLETGTRNSPLHFGNGTRLTVT.

The sample holds many counts of this clonotype. The chain employs TRBV6-2 or TRBV6-3 and TRBJ1-5, with D possibly matching TRBD1 (5 bases). The V end lost 6 bases, the J end lost 0 bases, and 9 bases lay between the germline ends. This CDR3 contains 14 residues. CDR1 and CDR2 from the germline V gene are MNHEY and SVGEGT. This chain's CDR3 is CASRGGGSNQPQHF. CDR3 DNA: TGTGCCAGCAGAGGCGGGGGTAGCAATCAGCCCCAGCATTTT.

This clonotype occurred many times. V is TRBV30 and J is TRBJ1-6; 10 positions match TRBD1. V dropped 0 bases and J dropped 8; count of bases not matched to a gene: 4. The CDR3 runs 15 residues. The V gene's germline CDR1 is GTSNPN and CDR2 SVGIG (reference sequence). CDR3 in amino acids: CAWSVWDRGDSPLHF. CDR3 bases: TGTGCCTGGAGTGTATGGGACAGGGGAGATTCACCCCTCCACTTT.

This clonotype was seen more than once but under ten times. The CDR3 region is CASSPRVAGSGEQYF. The CDR3 DNA reads as TGTGCCAGCTCCCCTCGGGTAGCGGGGTCCGGAGAGCAGTACTTC. The V and J genes are TRBV18 and TRBJ2-7; 8 bases are a match to TRBD2. V dropped 6 bases and J dropped 7; count of bases not matched to a gene: 14. Looked up from germline, CDR1 is KGHSH and CDR2 is LQKENI. The CDR3 contains 15 residues.

There are many counts of this clonotype. This rearrangement joins TRBV30 to TRBJ1-1, with D possibly being TRBD1 (5 bases). CDR3 length: 15 amino acids. The V and J ends lost 4 bases and 1 base respectively, with 16 bases between them. Germline CDR1 and CDR2: GTSNPN and SVGIG (reference sequence). CDR3 coding DNA: TGTGCCTGGATCCCCCGGGGCAGAAGGAACACTGAAGCTTTCTTT. It specifies CAWIPRGRRNTEAFF.

This chain links TRBV6-1 with TRBJ1-2; D possibly corresponds to TRBD1 (5 bases). The ends were cut back, 7 bases at V and 3 bases at J, with 12 bases in the middle. Per the germline V gene, CDR1 is MNHNS and CDR2 is SASEGT. The CDR3 has 13 residues. CDR3 nucleotide sequence: TGTGCCAGCACCCGGACAAACGACTATGGCTACACCTTC. Translation: CASTRTNDYGYTF.

This clonotype was observed at least ten times. This chain joins TRBV6-5 and TRBJ2-7; no reliable D call. The V gene lost 6 bases and the J gene lost 6 bases, with 9 bases spanning the gap. Germline CDR1 MNHEY, CDR2 SVGAGI. This CDR3 region has 11 residues. CDR3 residues: CASRGRAEQYF. CDR3 in DNA: TGTGCCAGCAGGGGTCGGGCCGAGCAGTACTTC.

This clonotype was recorded many times. V is TRBV19 and J is TRBJ1-1; tentative D call: TRBD1 (6 bases). CDR1 and CDR2 (germline): LNHDA, SQIVND (reference sequence). V was shortened by 3 bases and J by 1 base, with 12 bases between the two germline ends. CDR3 length: 15 amino acids. DNA for the CDR3: TGTGCCAGTAGTATTCAGGGGCTTGGGAACACTGAAGCTTTCTTT. Its translation is CASSIQGLGNTEAFF.

With regard to this clonotype: At one end the junction does not follow the germline gene, possibly because of a read error. V gene TRBV6-2 or TRBV6-3 combines with J gene TRBJ2-2; D is uncertain. The CDR3 spans 15 residues. Germline lookup yields CDR1 MNHEY and CDR2 SVGEGT. The CDR3 is CASGPTGTNTRELFF. The CDR3 DNA sequence: TGTGCCAGCGGCCCGACTGGTACGAACACCCGGGAGCTGTTTTTT.

This clonotype was detected ten times or more. The CDR3 sequence is CASSIYGRAYEQYF. DNA for the CDR3: TGTGCCAGTAGTATCTACGGACGGGCCTACGAGCAGTACTTC. V and J are TRBV19 and TRBJ2-7; D remains unclear. V dropped 3 bases and J dropped 2 bases, with 11 bases sitting between them. Germline CDR1 and CDR2: LNHDA and SQIVND (reference sequence). The CDR3 runs to 14 residues.

This clonotype has at least ten counts. This chain uses TRBV6-1 with TRBJ1-1; D gene unclear. The germline V gene encodes CDR1 MNHNS and CDR2 SASEGT. The V end lost 5 bases, the J end lost 7 bases, and 8 bases lay between the germline ends. The CDR3 extends over 11 amino acids. CDR3 DNA sequence: TGTGCCAGCAGTAAGGGCTTTGAAGCTTTCTTT. Residues: CASSKGFEAFF.

This clonotype has a count of ten or more. The rearrangement links TRBV6-2 or TRBV6-3 to TRBJ1-2; no definite D call. The CDR3 sequence is 14 residues long. Germline V gene data show CDR1 as MNHEY and CDR2 as SVGEGT. The V end lost 2 bases, the J end lost 4 bases, and 11 bases lay between the germline ends. CDR3 amino acids: CASSYGGMGYGYTF. CDR3 DNA: TGTGCCAGCAGTTACGGTGGGATGGGCTATGGCTACACCTTC.

This clonotype came up many times. The chain couples TRBV30 to TRBJ1-6; tentatively, D is TRBD1 (6 bases). The CDR3 has 14 amino acids. Germline lookup yields CDR1 GTSNPN and CDR2 SVGIG (reference sequence). Trimming took 4 bases from V and 14 from J, leaving 21 bases between them. As DNA, the CDR3 is TGTGCCTGGACCCGCAGGGGCGGCCCGTCGGCCCTCCACTTT. Translated: CAWTRRGGPSALHF.

This clonotype showed up many times. The gene calls are TRBV3-1 and TRBJ2-2, with unresolved D. Looked up from germline, CDR1 is LGHDT and CDR2 is YNNKEL (reference sequence). The CDR3 is 15 amino acids. The germline V and J ends were trimmed by 4 bases and 0 bases, with 9 bases remaining between them. CDR3 region: CASSPHSANTGELFF. In nucleotides, the CDR3 is TGTGCCAGCAGCCCGCACTCCGCGAACACCGGGGAGCTGTTTTTT.

This clonotype was observed many times. The chain combines TRBV6-1 with TRBJ1-1; D perhaps matches TRBD1 (6 bases). V lost 4 bases and J 1 base, leaving 7 bases between the germline ends. Germline V CDR1 and CDR2: MNHNS, SASEGT. This CDR3 has 13 residues. In nucleotides, the CDR3 is TGTGCCAGCAGTGCCAGGGGGAACACTGAAGCTTTCTTT. Its translation is CASSARGNTEAFF.

This clonotype has at least ten counts. Germline is not matched at one junction end, which may reflect a read error. The chain recombines TRBV5-1 with TRBJ2-5; maybe TRBD2 (5 bases). Germline CDR1 is SGHRS and CDR2 is YFSETQ. This CDR3 contains 10 residues. CDR3 amino acids: CASGEETQYF. The CDR3 DNA follows: TGTGCCAGTGGGGAGGAGACCCAGTACTTC.

This clonotype came up a few times. CDR3 amino acids: CASSEATVNTEAFF. Here the CDR3 DNA reads TGTGCCAGCAGTGAAGCCACAGTGAACACTGAAGCTTTCTTT. V gene TRBV6-1 combines with J gene TRBJ1-1, with no clear D. The V gene lost 0 bases and the J gene lost 0 bases, with 5 bases spanning the gap. The germline V gene encodes CDR1 MNHNS and CDR2 SASEGT. The CDR3 is 14 residues long.

The table lists this clonotype with many counts. The V gene is TRBV3-1, the J gene TRBJ2-5; the match to TRBD2 covers 9 bases. Germline V lookup: CDR1 LGHDT, CDR2 YNNKEL (reference sequence). CDR3 size: 15 residues. Trimming removed 4 bases from V and 5 bases from J; junction bases left unmatched: 8. This CDR3 is CASSRKGLAPETQYF. CDR3 DNA sequence: TGTGCCAGCAGCCGAAAGGGACTAGCTCCCGAGACCCAGTACTTC.

This clonotype was seen at least ten times. The chain has TRBV20-1 and TRBJ2-7; either TRBD1 or TRBD2 may fit D (5 bases each). The germline CDR1 and CDR2 sequences are DFQATT and SNEGSKA (reference sequence). This CDR3 region has 14 residues. V dropped 5 bases and J dropped 4 bases, with 18 bases sitting between them. CDR3 amino acids: CSAFAYGGYYEQYF. Written as DNA, the CDR3 is TGCAGTGCTTTCGCCTATGGGGGTTATTACGAGCAGTACTTC.

This clonotype was seen many times. V gene TRBV19 combines with J gene TRBJ2-7, with D hard to call. Per the germline V gene, CDR1 is LNHDA and CDR2 is SQIVND (reference sequence). This CDR3 has 15 amino acids. Between the trimmed V and J ends, which lost 2 bases and 0 bases, there was a span of 11 bases. CDR3 sequence (DNA): TGTGCCAGTAGTATATTTGGTCGGACCTCCTACGAGCAGTACTTC. Encoded protein: CASSIFGRTSYEQYF.

This clonotype appeared many times. This chain joins TRBV6-2 or TRBV6-3 and TRBJ1-5, with no clear D. Per the germline V gene, CDR1 is MNHEY and CDR2 is SVGEGT. Between the trimmed V and J ends, which lost 8 bases and 1 base, there was a span of 12 bases. The CDR3 length is 14 residues. The CDR3 sequence is CASYEDTSNQPQHF. CDR3 sequence (DNA): TGTGCCAGCTACGAAGACACCAGCAATCAGCCCCAGCATTTT.

The CDR3 sequence: CASSFGQGAFLETQYF. The DNA for the CDR3 is TGTGCCAGCAGCTTCGGACAGGGGGCGTTTTTGGAGACCCAGTACTTC. The chain has TRBV11-2 and TRBJ2-5, with 11 bases aligning to TRBD1. Germline V gene sequence: CDR1 SGHAT, CDR2 FQNNGV. CDR3 length equals 16 residues. J was trimmed by 5 bases and V by 3 bases; bases with no gene match: 8.

This clonotype showed up many times. The chain combines TRBV5-8 with TRBJ2-5; a weak D match, TRBD1 (6 bases). The CDR3 totals 17 residues. V lost 4 bases and J lost 4, with 23 bases in between. Germline V CDR1 and CDR2: SGHTS, YDEGEE. Here the CDR3 reads CASSPTRPLGAGETQYF. The CDR3 coding sequence is TGTGCCAGCAGCCCCACCCGGCCCTTGGGGGCGGGAGAGACCCAGTACTTC.

In this sample, this clonotype turned up many times. The rearrangement links TRBV12-3 or TRBV12-4 to TRBJ1-3, with D maybe TRBD1 (5 bases). V lost 10 bases and J 7 bases, leaving 11 bases between the germline ends. This CDR3 comprises 11 residues. CDR3 sequence reads: CATRDGNTIYF. For the CDR3, the DNA is TGTGCCACCAGGGACGGGAACACCATATATTTT.

Many counts were recorded for this clonotype. The chain couples TRBV6-5 to TRBJ1-6, with TRBD1 matching 7 bases. The CDR3 runs to 17 residues. Germline V CDR1 and CDR2: MNHEY, SVGAGI. The junction had 13 bases not matched to a gene; V was cut back by 2 bases and J by 9 bases. The CDR3 protein is CASSYAGGGGGGSPLHF. The DNA of the CDR3 is TGTGCCAGCAGTTACGCCGGGGGAGGGGGCGGGGGTTCACCCCTCCACTTT.